This T cell receptor (beta chain) derives from a study of regulatory and conventional T cells in RAG deficiency. At the level of the study: CID or atypical SCID patients with hypomorphic RAG mutations often have autoimmunity.

Blood CD4+ CD25-high CD127-low regulatory T cells supplied the genomic DNA template. Study-wide results and limits: Omenn patients showed >80% Treg-Tconv overlap and shorter CDR3 lengths. Other subsets showed roughly 10-fold reductions, but Treg unique TCR beta sequences fell 95 to 100-fold in these patients. RAG-deficient patients showed markedly lower Shannon entropy and higher Simpson indices than control T-cell subsets.

The count of this clone is one. Its matching antigen is unknown. Deletions cut 6 bases from V and 6 bases from J, with 12 bases between. The CDR3 has 13 residues. Germline lookup yields CDR1 LNHDA and CDR2 SQIVND (reference sequence). The method was immunoSEQ multiplex PCR; TCRdb's version includes in-frame clones alone and lacks a portion of them. The sample carries under 400 clones, about 92% recorded once. The chain recombines TRBV19 with TRBJ1-5, with no clear D. This clonotype was obtained from a human donor with RAG deficiency presenting as severe combined immunodeficiency. The specimen was CD4+ Tregs sorted from blood. As DNA, the CDR3 is TGTGCCAGTAGCCGACACCCTCTTCAGCCCCAGCATTTT. This translates into CASSRHPLQPQHF.